Listed below are T cell receptor beta chains from one sample, sequenced in a study of response to subunit inactivated influenza vaccine. Via MiXCR, TCRdb re-called the RT-PCR reads, giving one row per CDR3 protein. The table has approximately 680,000 distinct CDR3 sequences, roughly 14% seen once; the top ten hold around 10%. The material sequenced was PBMCs from blood, taken approximately 13 days after vaccination. These receptors were taken from a man aged 50 to 59 who received an inactivated influenza vaccine. The CDR3 runs from the conserved cysteine through the conserved F or W. A D gene is named only where the DNA matches it firmly. The size entry is marked missing in some rows and otherwise reads once, few, many or a size class.

CDR3 DNA: TGCGCCAGCAGCTTGGTTCGGATTAGCACAGATACGCAGTATTTT; CDR3 protein: CASSLVRISTDTQYF; D gene: NA; J gene: TRBJ2-3; clone size: few; V gene: TRBV5-1
CDR3 DNA: TGTGCCACGTCAAGGAACCAAGAGACCCAGTACTTC; CDR3 protein: CATSRNQETQYF; D gene: NA; J gene: TRBJ2-5; clone size: few; V gene: TRBV6-2/TRBV6-3
CDR3 DNA: TGCGCCAGCAGCCACAACAGGGGGGTCAGAGAAAAACTGTTTTTT; CDR3 protein: CASSHNRGVREKLFF; D gene: TRBD1; J gene: TRBJ1-4; clone size: few; V gene: TRBV4-3
CDR3 DNA: TGTGCCATCAGTGAAGGCAGCCAACTAGCCAAAAACATTCAGTACTTC; CDR3 protein: CAISEGSQLAKNIQYF; D gene: NA; J gene: TRBJ2-4; clone size: NA; V gene: TRBV10-3
CDR3 DNA: TGCAGTGCTAGTGGGCTAGCGGGAGGCGCAGATACGCAGTATTTT; CDR3 protein: CSASGLAGGADTQYF; D gene: TRBD2; J gene: TRBJ2-3; clone size: NA; V gene: TRBV20-1
CDR3 DNA: TGTGCCAGCAGCCCCGACGATTCGAGAGTGCGGCCCCAGCATTTT; CDR3 protein: CASSPDDSRVRPQHF; D gene: NA; J gene: TRBJ1-5; clone size: few; V gene: TRBV7-8
CDR3 DNA: TGTGCCAGCAGCCCCTCGGCAGGCTTCCTCACAGATACGCAGTATTTT; CDR3 protein: CASSPSAGFLTDTQYF; D gene: NA; J gene: TRBJ2-3; clone size: few; V gene: TRBV12-3/TRBV12-4
CDR3 DNA: TGCAGTGCTCCAAGAACAGCGGGGATTAAAGAGACCCAGTACTTC; CDR3 protein: CSAPRTAGIKETQYF; D gene: TRBD2; J gene: TRBJ2-5; clone size: NA; V gene: TRBV20-1
CDR3 DNA: TGTGCCAGCAGTTCAGGGGCCGGTGGGACATTCAGGCCCCTCCACTTT; CDR3 protein: CASSSGAGGTFRPLHF; D gene: NA; J gene: TRBJ1-6; clone size: few; V gene: TRBV7-9
CDR3 DNA: TGTGCCAGCCTGGACAGGGCTGGTCAGCCCCAGCATTTT; CDR3 protein: CASLDRAGQPQHF; D gene: TRBD1; J gene: TRBJ1-5; clone size: NA; V gene: TRBV25-1
CDR3 DNA: TGTGCCAGCACCATAGCCCATCGACTTACCACAGATACGCAGTATTTT; CDR3 protein: CASTIAHRLTTDTQYF; D gene: NA; J gene: TRBJ2-3; clone size: NA; V gene: TRBV6-1
CDR3 DNA: TGTGCCAGCAGCTCCCTAGGAGGAATCGGGCAGTACTTC; CDR3 protein: CASSSLGGIGQYF; D gene: NA; J gene: TRBJ2-7; clone size: few; V gene: TRBV7-2
CDR3 DNA: TGCAGCGCTTCCGGGACTCCTGAAGGTCTCCATGAGCAGTTCTTC; CDR3 protein: CSASGTPEGLHEQFF; D gene: NA; J gene: TRBJ2-1; clone size: many; V gene: TRBV29-1
CDR3 DNA: TGTGCCACCAGGGCGGACAGAGCCACCGGGGAGCTGTTTTTT; CDR3 protein: CATRADRATGELFF; D gene: NA; J gene: TRBJ2-2; clone size: NA; V gene: TRBV15
CDR3 DNA: TGTGCCACCAGCAGGGACCTTAAGGGCGGCACTGAAGCTTTCTTT; CDR3 protein: CATSRDLKGGTEAFF; D gene: NA; J gene: TRBJ1-1; clone size: NA; V gene: TRBV15
CDR3 DNA: TGCAGTGCTAGAGATCTCGTGGGTACTAATGAGCAGTTCTTC; CDR3 protein: CSARDLVGTNEQFF; D gene: NA; J gene: TRBJ2-1; clone size: NA; V gene: TRBV20-1
CDR3 DNA: TGCGCCAGCAGCACTGCAGGGAGTGAGCAGTTCTTC; CDR3 protein: CASSTAGSEQFF; D gene: NA; J gene: TRBJ2-1; clone size: few; V gene: TRBV5-1
CDR3 DNA: TGTGCCAGCAGCAGGGGGGTTGTGGGCCGGACTAGCGGGGTCTACGAGCAGTACTTC; CDR3 protein: CASSRGVVGRTSGVYEQYF; D gene: TRBD2; J gene: TRBJ2-7; clone size: NA; V gene: TRBV11-1
CDR3 DNA: TGTGCCAGCAGCCCGGCCTTCGAGCAGTTCTTC; CDR3 protein: CASSPAFEQFF; D gene: NA; J gene: TRBJ2-1; clone size: few; V gene: TRBV11-2
CDR3 DNA: TGTGCCAGCACCCAAGATTTTCCGGGGAGCTCTGGGGCCAACGTCCTGACTTTC; CDR3 protein: CASTQDFPGSSGANVLTF; D gene: NA; J gene: TRBJ2-6; clone size: NA; V gene: TRBV3-1
CDR3 DNA: TGTGCCAGCAGCTCCTCGGGGGGCCAATACAATGAGCAGTTCTTC; CDR3 protein: CASSSSGGQYNEQFF; D gene: NA; J gene: TRBJ2-1; clone size: few; V gene: TRBV7-2
CDR3 DNA: TGTGCCAGCAGCGCGGGGACGCCTCCTAACTATGGCTACACCTTC; CDR3 protein: CASSAGTPPNYGYTF; D gene: NA; J gene: TRBJ1-2; clone size: NA; V gene: TRBV9
CDR3 DNA: TGTGCCAGCAGCTCCGGCGGGGCCCTAGATACGCAGTATTTT; CDR3 protein: CASSSGGALDTQYF; D gene: NA; J gene: TRBJ2-3; clone size: NA; V gene: TRBV6-1
CDR3 DNA: TGTGCCAGCAGCCAAGAGATAACTAGCAATACGGATACGCAGTATTTT; CDR3 protein: CASSQEITSNTDTQYF; D gene: NA; J gene: TRBJ2-3; clone size: NA; V gene: TRBV4-2
CDR3 DNA: TGTGCCAGCAGCTTAGATTTCGGAGGGGTAGAGACCCAGTACTTC; CDR3 protein: CASSLDFGGVETQYF; D gene: NA; J gene: TRBJ2-5; clone size: many; V gene: TRBV11-2
CDR3 DNA: TGTGCCAGCGCCGGTGGGGATCAGCCCCAGCATTTT; CDR3 protein: CASAGGDQPQHF; D gene: NA; J gene: TRBJ1-5; clone size: NA; V gene: TRBV2
CDR3 DNA: TGTGCCAGCAGTTTTTCGGGGACTAGCGGGACCAATGAGCAGTTCTTC; CDR3 protein: CASSFSGTSGTNEQFF; D gene: TRBD2; J gene: TRBJ2-1; clone size: few; V gene: TRBV12-3/TRBV12-4
CDR3 DNA: TGTGCCAGCAGCCCCCCTATCCCGGAGACCCAGTACTTC; CDR3 protein: CASSPPIPETQYF; D gene: NA; J gene: TRBJ2-5; clone size: many; V gene: TRBV11-2